These 27 T cell receptor beta chains originate from one sample sequenced in a study of T cell responses to AZD1222 COVID-19 vaccine. Here immunoSEQ multiplex PCR was the method, and the copy in TCRdb shows in-frame clones only, minus some. Of around 140,000 clones in the sample, approximately 90% are singletons; the top ten hold about a fifth. Sequences were derived from peripheral blood, sampled on day 0 of AZD1222 vaccination. The receptors stem from an adult in good health.

CDR3 in amino acids: CASSPSVIETQYF. For the CDR3, the DNA is TGTGCCAGCAGTCCTAGCGTAATTGAGACCCAGTACTTC. The chain recombines TRBV7-2 with TRBJ2-5; tentative D call: TRBD2 (6 bases). This CDR3 contains 13 residues. Germline lookup yields CDR1 SGHTA and CDR2 FQGNSA. Trimming removed 6 bases from V and 5 bases from J, with 13 bases in between.

The genes are TRBV29-1 and TRBJ2-2, with unresolved D. V dropped 0 bases and J dropped 2 bases, with 1 base sitting between them. The germline V gene has CDR1 SQVTM and CDR2 ANQGSEA. The CDR3 has 12 amino acids. This chain's CDR3 is CSVEDNTGELFF. CDR3 bases: TGCAGCGTTGAAGATAACACCGGGGAGCTGTTTTTT.

V and J are TRBV5-5 and TRBJ2-1; D not certain. The germline V gene encodes CDR1 SGHKS and CDR2 YYEKEE (reference sequence). The V end lost 0 bases, the J end lost 9 bases, and 7 bases lay between the germline ends. There are 12 residues in the CDR3. In DNA, the CDR3 is TGTGCCAGCAGCTTGGGGGGAATTGAGCAGTTCTTC. As protein: CASSLGGIEQFF.

The gene calls are TRBV11-2 and TRBJ2-3, with TRBD2 identical over 11 bases. CDR3 length: 16 residues. The V segment lost 10 bases and the J segment 3 bases; nucleotides outside the gene matches: 12. Germline V gene data show CDR1 as SGHAT and CDR2 as FQNNGV. The CDR3 spells CATSRTLAGGTDTQYF. The CDR3 DNA sequence: TGTGCCACCTCCAGGACGCTAGCGGGGGGTACAGATACGCAGTATTTT.

The gene calls are TRBV24-1 and TRBJ2-1, with D perhaps assigned TRBD1 or TRBD2 (5 bases each). Germline V CDR1 and CDR2: KGHDR, SFDVKD. The CDR3 runs to 12 residues. Deletions cut 11 bases from V and 7 bases from J, with 14 bases between. The CDR3 protein is CASSGTENEQFF. DNA for the CDR3: TGTGCCAGTTCCGGGACGGAAAATGAGCAGTTCTTC.

CDR3 protein: CASTERGGARSNQPQHF. CDR3 DNA: TGTGCCAGCACGGAGAGGGGGGGGGCACGGAGCAATCAGCCCCAGCATTTT. This chain uses TRBV2 with TRBJ1-5; TRBD1 is a possible D gene (6 bases). Germline V lookup: CDR1 SNHLY, CDR2 FYNNEI. Trimming stripped 7 bases from V and 1 base from J, with 20 bases between. This CDR3 is 17 amino acids long.

This rearrangement joins TRBV4-3 to TRBJ1-1; tentatively, D is TRBD1 (6 bases). V was clipped by 1 base and J by 1 base, with 13 bases between them. This CDR3 region has 16 residues. Per the germline V gene, CDR1 is LGHNA and CDR2 is YSLEER. The CDR3 DNA sequence: TGCGCCAGCAGCCAAGGGGGTTCCAGGGGGAACACTGAAGCTTTCTTT. Translation: CASSQGGSRGNTEAFF.

The gene calls are TRBV29-1 and TRBJ1-2; D not certain. V was trimmed by 5 bases and J by 3 bases, leaving 16 bases between them. The germline gives CDR1 SQVTM, CDR2 ANQGSEA. This CDR3 is 14 amino acids long. Written as DNA, the CDR3 is TGCAGCGTTCAAACCGAACGCGGGTACTATGGCTACACCTTC. Translating gives CSVQTERGYYGYTF.

This sequence joins TRBV6-1 and TRBJ2-7; tentatively, D is TRBD2 (6 bases). The CDR3 extends over 15 amino acids. Per the germline V gene, CDR1 is MNHNS and CDR2 is SASEGT. V lost 1 base and J lost 3, with 13 bases in between. The CDR3 DNA is TGTGCCAGCAGTGAAGGACTAGTTGTGAGCTACGAGCAGTACTTC. This gives the protein CASSEGLVVSYEQYF.

This CDR3 is CASSEAAVSSGNTIYF. CDR3 coding DNA: TGTGCCAGCAGTGAAGCTGCCGTAAGCTCTGGAAACACCATATATTTT. The V call is TRBV2, the J call TRBJ1-3; no clear D. Trimming stripped 0 bases from V and 0 bases from J, with 9 bases between. Per germline, CDR1 SNHLY and CDR2 FYNNEI. This CDR3 has 16 amino acids.

This clone was seen a single time. CDR3 bases: TGTGCCAGCAGTTATATTAGTTTGAACACTGAAGCTTTCTTT. Translation: CASSYISLNTEAFF. The rearrangement joins TRBV6-5 to TRBJ1-1; D is undetermined. Germline CDR1 and CDR2: MNHEY and SVGAGI. Trimming took off 3 bases at V and 0 bases at J, with 8 bases between the two ends. The CDR3 sequence is 14 residues long.

This chain links TRBV7-9 with TRBJ1-2; unclear D gene. V lost 3 bases and J 6 bases, leaving 17 bases between the germline ends. Germline V gene lookup returns CDR1 SEHNR and CDR2 FQNEAQ (reference sequence). The CDR3 is 15 residues long. CDR3 DNA sequence: TGTGCCAGCAGCTTCTCGACCGCCTCCGAGCATGGCTACACCTTC. Amino acids: CASSFSTASEHGYTF.

The chain carries TRBV3-1 (or the pseudogene TRBV3-2) and TRBJ1-3; perhaps TRBD1 as D (6 bases). CDR3 size: 19 residues. V was pared by 6 bases and J by 0 bases, with 24 bases between. CDR1 is LGHDT, CDR2 YNNKEL, per germline (reference sequence). The CDR3 nucleotides are TGTGCCAGCAGTCCCCTACCGCGGTTACAGGGAAGCTCTGGAAACACCATATATTTT. Residues: CASSPLPRLQGSSGNTIYF.

The chain employs TRBV5-8 and TRBJ1-6, with 7 bases fitting TRBD1. This CDR3 is built from 19 residues. The trim removed 4 bases at V and 6 bases at J, leaving 19 bases unmatched. Germline CDR1 is SGHTS and CDR2 is YDEGEE. Here the CDR3 DNA reads TGTGCCAGCAGCCGCGAAAAGACCAGGGGGGAAAATAGTAATTCACCCCTCCACTTT. This translates into CASSREKTRGENSNSPLHF.

As regards this clone: Other DNA sequences in this sample translate to the same CDR3. The chain uses TRBV19 and TRBJ1-2, with D possibly being TRBD1 (6 bases). The CDR3 runs 13 residues. V was cut by 3 bases and J by 4 bases, with 9 bases left in between. CDR1 and CDR2 from the germline V gene are LNHDA and SQIVND (reference sequence). CDR3 in amino acids: CASSMRQVYGYTF. CDR3 nucleotide sequence: TGTGCCAGTAGTATGAGACAGGTCTATGGCTACACCTTC.

CDR3: CASTDSPGNRGQPQHF. CDR3 DNA sequence: TGTGCCAGCACCGACTCGCCCGGGAATCGGGGTCAGCCCCAGCATTTT. This rearrangement joins TRBV2 to TRBJ1-5; D unresolved. The germline V gene encodes CDR1 SNHLY and CDR2 FYNNEI. This CDR3 is built from 16 residues. V gave up 7 bases and J gave up 6 bases, with 22 bases separating them.

The chain has TRBV14 and TRBJ2-7; 11 bases are a match to TRBD2. This CDR3 spans 15 amino acids. CDR1 is SGHDN and CDR2 is FVKESK in the germline V gene. With V trimmed by 1 base and J by 1 base, 0 bases remained unmatched. The CDR3 spells CASSQGLAGSYEQYF. The CDR3 DNA reads as TGTGCCAGCAGCCAAGGACTAGCGGGGTCCTACGAGCAGTACTTC. The full variable domain, rest sourced from reference TRBV14 and TRBJ2-7, is EAGVTQFPSHSVIEKGQTVTLRCDPISGHDNLYWYRRVMGKEIKFLLHFVKESKQDESGMPNNRFLAERTGGTYSTLKVQPAELEDSGVYFCASSQGLAGSYEQYFGPGTRLTVT.

The chain links TRBV19 to TRBJ1-1; D gene uncertain. V lost 7 bases and J 3 bases, leaving 18 bases between the germline ends. The CDR3 has 15 amino acids. Germline V lookup: CDR1 LNHDA, CDR2 SQIVND (reference sequence). CDR3 coding DNA: TGTGCCAGTAAATCCGGGAGCTCTTTGGACACTGAAGCTTTCTTT. It specifies CASKSGSSLDTEAFF. The full variable domain, rest sourced from reference TRBV19 and TRBJ1-1, is DGGITQSPKYLFRKEGQNVTLSCEQNLNHDAMYWYRQDPGQGLRLIYYSQIVNDFQKGDIAEGYSVSREKKESFPLTVTSAQKNPTAFYLCASKSGSSLDTEAFFGQGTRLTVV.

The V gene is TRBV24-1, the J gene TRBJ1-2, with TRBD1 as a possible D gene (5 bases). The CDR3 loop spans 13 amino acids. Germline CDR1 reads KGHDR; CDR2 reads SFDVKD. Between the trimmed V and J ends, which lost 1 base and 6 bases, there was a span of 8 bases. CDR3: CATSDLGRDGYTF. The CDR3 nucleotides read TGTGCCACCAGTGATTTAGGCAGGGATGGCTACACCTTC.

The rearrangement joins TRBV5-3 to TRBJ2-7; D perhaps matches TRBD2 (5 bases). TRBV5-3 is an open reading frame whose function is uncertain. The CDR3 length is 16 residues. V was clipped by 1 base and J by 0 bases, with 14 bases between them. The CDR3 here is CARSLSVPGSSYEQYF. CDR3 DNA: TGTGCCAGAAGCTTGTCCGTCCCGGGGAGCTCCTACGAGCAGTACTTC.

The rearrangement links TRBV10-3 to TRBJ1-6; a weak D match, TRBD1 (5 bases). The germline CDR1 and CDR2 sequences are ENHRY and SYGVKD. With 3 bases removed from V and 9 bases from J, the gap between germline ends came to 15 bases. The CDR3 covers 15 residues. The CDR3 reads CAISDAGTQTSPLHF. For the CDR3, the DNA is TGTGCCATCAGTGACGCCGGGACGCAGACTTCACCCCTCCACTTT.

The chain couples TRBV6-5 to TRBJ1-4; tentative D call: TRBD1 (6 bases). The CDR3 has 15 residues. Germline lookup yields CDR1 MNHEY and CDR2 SVGAGI. Trimming removed 0 bases from V and 10 bases from J, with 15 bases in between. The CDR3, as DNA: TGTGCCAGCAGTTACTCGCTACAGGGTGGAGCAAAACTGTTTTTT. It encodes CASSYSLQGGAKLFF.

The V gene is TRBV28, the J gene TRBJ1-4; possibly TRBD1 for D (5 bases). The CDR3 extends over 14 amino acids. Germline V gives CDR1 MDHEN, CDR2 SYDVKM. Trimming took 2 bases from V and 6 from J, leaving 10 bases between them. The CDR3 DNA reads TGTGCCAGCAGTTTACGCGGGGGAGATGAAAAACTGTTTTTT. This encodes CASSLRGGDEKLFF. The full variable domain, completed using reference TRBV28 and TRBJ1-4, is DVKVTQSSRYLVKRTGEKVFLECVQDMDHENMFWYRQDPGLGLRLIYFSYDVKMKEKGDIPEGYSVSREKKERFSLILESASTNQTSMYLCASSLRGGDEKLFFGSGTQLSVL.

This sequence joins TRBV3-1 (or the pseudogene TRBV3-2) and TRBJ1-2, with 9 positions matching TRBD1. The length of the CDR3 is 12 residues. The germline gives CDR1 LGHDT, CDR2 YNNKEL (reference sequence). V shed 8 bases, J shed 6 bases, and the junction held 4 bases outside the gene matches. The CDR3 coding sequence is TGTGCCAGCCAAACAGGGGGCAATGGCTACACCTTC. Its protein is CASQTGGNGYTF.

The rearrangement joins TRBV23-1 to TRBJ2-7; weak D call: TRBD1 (6 bases). TRBV23-1 is sorted into the ORF group, with uncertain function. V lost 6 bases to trimming and J lost 0 bases, with 15 bases between them. CDR3 length: 15 amino acids. In nucleotides, the CDR3 is TGCGCCAGCAGCGCAGGGACACCTTGCTCCTACGAGCAGTACTTC. Translation gives CASSAGTPCSYEQYF.

This clone is a singleton in its sample. V and J are TRBV5-4 and TRBJ2-7; 8 bases map to TRBD2. Unmatched junction bases numbered 2, after V lost 4 bases and J lost 2 bases. Germline V gene sequence: CDR1 SGHNT, CDR2 YYREEE (reference sequence). The CDR3 loop spans 13 amino acids. CDR3 amino acids: CASSRGGTYEQYF. The CDR3 coding sequence is TGTGCCAGCAGCCGGGGGGGGACCTACGAGCAGTACTTC.

In its sample, this clone was seen many times. This CDR3 is CASTQGESGNTIYF. The CDR3, as DNA: TGTGCCAGCACCCAAGGGGAATCTGGAAACACCATATATTTT. V and J are TRBV6-5 and TRBJ1-3, with D possibly matching TRBD1 (5 bases). Germline V lookup: CDR1 MNHEY, CDR2 SVGAGI. The ends were cut back, 7 bases at V and 1 base at J, with 11 bases in the middle. CDR3 length: 14 residues.